A single sample gave rise to the 26 T cell receptor beta chains below, sequenced in a study of T cell responses to AZD1222 COVID-19 vaccine. Profiling relied on immunoSEQ multiplex PCR, and the TCRdb table lists in-frame clones only, not all of them. The table shows under 150,000 clones, with just over 90% occurring only once. The starting material was peripheral blood, obtained on day 0 of AZD1222 vaccination. The source is an adult in good health.

The chain couples TRBV5-1 to TRBJ1-5; D gene ambiguous. Germline V CDR1 and CDR2: SGHRS, YFSETQ. The CDR3 has 14 residues. Trimming stripped 0 bases from V and 4 bases from J, with 8 bases between. The CDR3 bases are TGCGCCAGCAGCTTGGGAGGGAGGAATCAGCCCCAGCATTTT. It yields the protein CASSLGGRNQPQHF.

V gene TRBV5-6 combines with J gene TRBJ2-7, with D possibly being TRBD2 (6 bases). The CDR3 covers 13 residues. Trimming pared 0 bases from V and 6 bases from J, leaving 10 bases between. The germline CDR1 and CDR2 sequences are SGHDT and YYEEEE. CDR3 in DNA: TGTGCCAGCAGCTTGGAGACTAGAGGCGAGCAGTACTTC. Its translation: CASSLETRGEQYF.

The chain carries TRBV5-6 and TRBJ2-3, with a weak D call TRBD2 (6 bases). The germline V and J ends were trimmed by 4 bases and 0 bases, with 15 bases remaining between them. Per the germline V gene, CDR1 is SGHDT and CDR2 is YYEEEE. The CDR3 spans 16 residues. The CDR3, as DNA: TGTGCCAGCAGCCCCCCACTGGGGACTAGCACAGATACGCAGTATTTT. Its translation is CASSPPLGTSTDTQYF.

The V gene is TRBV2, the J gene TRBJ2-7, with D unresolved. The length of the CDR3 is 11 residues. Trimming took 4 bases from V and 3 from J, leaving 4 bases between them. Germline lookup yields CDR1 SNHLY and CDR2 FYNNEI. The CDR3 DNA reads TGTGCCAGCAGTGCCGTCTACGAGCAGTACTTC. Protein: CASSAVYEQYF.

This chain connects TRBV5-1 to TRBJ2-7; 10 nucleotides align to TRBD1. V shed 5 bases, J shed 6 bases, and the junction held 8 bases outside the gene matches. CDR1 is SGHRS, CDR2 YFSETQ, per germline. The CDR3 has 14 residues. CDR3 coding DNA: TGCGCCAGCAGAAGCGGGACAGGGGATACCGAGCAGTACTTC. It codes for CASRSGTGDTEQYF.

V is TRBV25-1 and J is TRBJ1-6; no definite D call. Germline V lookup: CDR1 MGHDK, CDR2 SYGVNS. There are 13 residues in the CDR3. Trimming cost V 0 bases and J 10 bases, with 7 bases left between them. Here the CDR3 DNA reads TGTGCCAGCAGTGAATATGTGGGCTCACCCCTCCACTTT. It specifies CASSEYVGSPLHF.

This clone was seen just once. V gene TRBV28 combines with J gene TRBJ1-6, with D possibly matching TRBD1 (5 bases). Germline CDR1 and CDR2: MDHEN and SYDVKM. CDR3 length: 17 residues. Trimming took off 5 bases at V and 6 bases at J, with 20 bases between the two ends. DNA for the CDR3: TGTGCCAGCAGTCCTACCATCGGGGGGACGACTAATTCACCCCTCCACTTT. Translating gives CASSPTIGGTTNSPLHF.

This sequence joins TRBV5-1 and TRBJ2-7, with D uncertain. CDR1 is SGHRS and CDR2 is YFSETQ in the germline V gene. Trimming stripped 0 bases from V and 6 bases from J, with 16 bases between. The CDR3 totals 15 residues. CDR3 DNA sequence: TGCGCCAGCAGCTTGGGTGGCCTAATATTCGGCGAGCAGTACTTC. It encodes CASSLGGLIFGEQYF.

This clone was picked up one time. This sequence joins TRBV7-2 and TRBJ2-7; 11 nucleotides agree with TRBD2. Germline V gene data show CDR1 as SGHTA and CDR2 as FQGNSA. After removal of 4 bases from V and 0 bases from J, the junction contained 2 bases not matched to a gene. This CDR3 is built from 15 residues. The CDR3 region is CASSYTSGSSYEQYF. DNA for the CDR3: TGTGCCAGCAGCTATACTAGCGGGAGCTCCTACGAGCAGTACTTC.

Only one count was recorded for this clone. The genes are TRBV11-3 and TRBJ2-7; the D is unclear. The germline V and J ends were trimmed by 1 base and 2 bases, with 6 bases remaining between them. CDR1 and CDR2 from the germline V gene are SGHNT and YENEEA. The CDR3 is 13 amino acids. The DNA for the CDR3 is TGTGCCAGCAGCTTAGGTTTGACCTACGAGCAGTACTTC. Encoded protein: CASSLGLTYEQYF. The full variable domain, with the rest looked up from reference TRBV11-3 and TRBJ2-7, is EAGVVQSPRYKIIEKKQPVAFWCNPISGHNTLYWYLQNLGQGPELLIRYENEEAVDDSQLPKDRFSAERLKGVDSTLKIQPAELGDSAVYLCASSLGLTYEQYFGPGTRLTVT.

This chain uses TRBV4-1 with TRBJ1-5, with a weak D call TRBD1 (6 bases). The V gene's germline CDR1 is MGHRA and CDR2 YSYEKL. This CDR3 comprises 15 residues. V lost 2 bases and J lost 5, with 13 bases in between. CDR3 protein: CASSQTGTSHQPQHF. The CDR3 region has the DNA TGCGCCAGCAGCCAAACCGGGACATCTCATCAGCCCCAGCATTTT.

The chain is built from TRBV7-9 and TRBJ1-1; D unclear. V was cut by 2 bases and J by 2 bases, with 12 bases left in between. Per germline, CDR1 SEHNR and CDR2 FQNEAQ (reference sequence). The CDR3 is 15 residues long. This CDR3 is CASSLRSSINTEAFF. The DNA for the CDR3 is TGTGCCAGCAGCTTAAGGTCCAGTATCAACACTGAAGCTTTCTTT.

The chain links TRBV7-8 to TRBJ2-1; D remains unclear. The CDR3 has 10 amino acids. Germline loops: CDR1 SGHVS, CDR2 FQNEAQ. Trimming cost V 1 base and J 9 bases, with 1 base left between them. The CDR3 DNA reads TGTGCCAGCAGCTTAGGTGAGCAGTTCTTC. The encoded protein is CASSLGEQFF.

This clone was found once. This sequence joins TRBV5-1 and TRBJ2-5, with D possibly being TRBD1 (5 bases). The CDR3 covers 12 residues. The V end lost 0 bases, the J end lost 5 bases, and 5 bases lay between the germline ends. Per germline, CDR1 SGHRS and CDR2 YFSETQ. Written as DNA, the CDR3 is TGCGCCAGCAGCTTGGAGGGGGAGACCCAGTACTTC. Residues: CASSLEGETQYF.

The chain is built from TRBV9 and TRBJ2-2; 7 bases match TRBD2. CDR3 length: 14 amino acids. The germline gives CDR1 SGDLS, CDR2 YYNGEE. Unmatched junction bases numbered 4, after V lost 4 bases and J lost 4 bases. CDR3 coding DNA: TGTGCCAGCAGCCTCGGGGGGACCACCGGGGAGCTGTTTTTT. It is translated as CASSLGGTTGELFF.

The chain carries TRBV6-5 and TRBJ1-1, with D unclear. Germline values: CDR1 MNHEY, CDR2 SVGAGI. This CDR3 is built from 13 residues. Trimming removed 0 bases at V and 9 bases at J, with 11 bases between. CDR3 in DNA: TGTGCCAGCAGTTACTCGAATGACGGCCAAGCTTTCTTT. Its protein product is CASSYSNDGQAFF.

V gene TRBV7-3 combines with J gene TRBJ1-2, with 7 bases aligning to TRBD1. This CDR3 comprises 15 residues. The trim removed 5 bases at V and 5 bases at J, leaving 11 bases unmatched. CDR1 is SGHTA and CDR2 is FQGTGA in the germline V gene. This CDR3 is CASSPSGTDPYGYTF. The CDR3 DNA reads TGTGCCAGCAGCCCGTCCGGGACAGACCCGTATGGCTACACCTTC.

V usage is TRBV5-4 and J usage is TRBJ2-7; TRBD2 matches at 12 bases. Germline V CDR1 and CDR2: SGHNT, YYREEE (reference sequence). The length of the CDR3 is 15 residues. V shed 4 bases and J 6 bases; nucleotides not matched to a gene: 8. CDR3 in amino acids: CASSPWTSGIPEQYF. CDR3 nucleotides: TGTGCCAGCAGCCCTTGGACTAGCGGGATTCCCGAGCAGTACTTC.

The V gene is TRBV5-1, the J gene TRBJ1-2; D is unclear. V was pared by 0 bases and J by 3 bases, with 6 bases between. In germline, CDR1 is SGHRS, CDR2 YFSETQ. The CDR3 sequence is 13 residues long. The CDR3 DNA reads TGCGCCAGCAGCTTGGGTAGGGACTATGGCTACACCTTC. Its protein is CASSLGRDYGYTF. Variable domain in full (rest from reference TRBV5-1 and TRBJ1-2): KAGVTQTPRYLIKTRGQQVTLSCSPISGHRSVSWYQQTPGQGLQFLFEYFSETQRNKGNFPGRFSGRQFSNSRSEMNVSTLELGDSALYLCASSLGRDYGYTFGSGTRLTVV.

V usage is TRBV18 and J usage is TRBJ2-5; possible D gene TRBD2, 6 bases. This CDR3 comprises 15 residues. The V gene lost 0 bases and the J gene lost 2 bases, with 10 bases spanning the gap. CDR1 is KGHSH, CDR2 LQKENI, per germline. Written as DNA, the CDR3 is TGTGCCAGCTCACCACCGGGGGGTCGGCAAGAGACCCAGTACTTC. Encoded protein: CASSPPGGRQETQYF.

Details on this clone: Other DNA sequences in the same sample also yield this CDR3. The genes are TRBV12-3 or TRBV12-4 and TRBJ2-2, with a weak D call TRBD1 (5 bases). There are 12 residues in the CDR3. V lost 5 bases, J lost 5 bases, and 6 bases lay in between. The CDR3 DNA reads as TGTGCCAGCAGTAGGGGAACCGGGGAGCTGTTTTTT. Protein: CASSRGTGELFF.

The V gene is TRBV18, the J gene TRBJ2-6; 7 positions match TRBD1. V lost 5 bases and J lost 0; bases outside the gene matches: 10. The CDR3 totals 18 residues. The V gene's germline CDR1 is KGHSH and CDR2 LQKENI. Written as DNA, the CDR3 is TGTGCCAGCTCAGAACTCAGGAAGGGGGCCTCTGGGGCCAACGTCCTGACTTTC. Protein sequence: CASSELRKGASGANVLTF.

The V gene is TRBV6-5, the J gene TRBJ1-1; weak D call: TRBD1 (6 bases). The V gene's germline CDR1 is MNHEY and CDR2 SVGAGI. The germline V and J ends were trimmed by 8 bases and 1 base, with 17 bases remaining between them. The CDR3 totals 15 residues. CDR3 protein: CASPLRGDWNTEAFF. In DNA form, the CDR3 reads TGTGCCAGCCCACTCAGGGGTGACTGGAACACTGAAGCTTTCTTT.

The CDR3 here is CASRPGLAGVNEQFF. The CDR3 region has the DNA TGTGCCAGTAGACCCGGACTAGCGGGAGTGAATGAGCAGTTCTTC. The gene calls are TRBV19 and TRBJ2-1, with 13 bases identical to TRBD2. V trimming: 6 bases; J trimming: 7 bases; junction bases outside the gene matches: 6. The CDR3 is made up of 15 amino acids. Germline V lookup: CDR1 LNHDA, CDR2 SQIVND (reference sequence).

The V gene is TRBV14, the J gene TRBJ2-5, with 7 positions matching TRBD1. In germline, CDR1 is SGHDN, CDR2 FVKESK. The CDR3 consists of 15 residues. V shed 4 bases and J 2 bases; nucleotides not matched to a gene: 7. CDR3 coding DNA: TGTGCCAGCAGCCCTTGGACAGGAATTCAAGAGACCCAGTACTTC. Protein sequence: CASSPWTGIQETQYF. The whole variable domain, filled in from reference TRBV14 and TRBJ2-5, reads EAGVTQFPSHSVIEKGQTVTLRCDPISGHDNLYWYRRVMGKEIKFLLHFVKESKQDESGMPNNRFLAERTGGTYSTLKVQPAELEDSGVYFCASSPWTGIQETQYFGPGTRLLVL.

The chain has TRBV24-1 and TRBJ1-2; D not resolved. There are 14 residues in the CDR3. V was cut by 9 bases and J by 2 bases, with 15 bases left in between. Germline assignment: CDR1 KGHDR and CDR2 SFDVKD. For the CDR3, the DNA is TGTGCCACCGGCCAAGCCGAGGTAAACTATGGCTACACCTTC. Residues: CATGQAEVNYGYTF.